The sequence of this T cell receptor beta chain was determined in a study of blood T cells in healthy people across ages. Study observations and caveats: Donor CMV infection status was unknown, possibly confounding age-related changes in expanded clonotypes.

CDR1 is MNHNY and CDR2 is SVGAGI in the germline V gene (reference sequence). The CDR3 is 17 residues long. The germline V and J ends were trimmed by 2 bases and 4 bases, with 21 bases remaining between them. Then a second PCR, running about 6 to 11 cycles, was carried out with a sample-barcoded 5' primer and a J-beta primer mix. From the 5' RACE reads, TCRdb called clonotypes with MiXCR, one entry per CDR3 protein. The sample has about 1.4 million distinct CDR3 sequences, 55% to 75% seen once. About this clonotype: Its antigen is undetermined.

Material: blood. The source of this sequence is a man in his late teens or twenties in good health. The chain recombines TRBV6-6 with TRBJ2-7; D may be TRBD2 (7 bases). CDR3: CASSYAHRDGGSYEQYF. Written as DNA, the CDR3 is TGTGCCAGCAGTTACGCCCACAGGGACGGCGGGAGTTACGAGCAGTACTTC.